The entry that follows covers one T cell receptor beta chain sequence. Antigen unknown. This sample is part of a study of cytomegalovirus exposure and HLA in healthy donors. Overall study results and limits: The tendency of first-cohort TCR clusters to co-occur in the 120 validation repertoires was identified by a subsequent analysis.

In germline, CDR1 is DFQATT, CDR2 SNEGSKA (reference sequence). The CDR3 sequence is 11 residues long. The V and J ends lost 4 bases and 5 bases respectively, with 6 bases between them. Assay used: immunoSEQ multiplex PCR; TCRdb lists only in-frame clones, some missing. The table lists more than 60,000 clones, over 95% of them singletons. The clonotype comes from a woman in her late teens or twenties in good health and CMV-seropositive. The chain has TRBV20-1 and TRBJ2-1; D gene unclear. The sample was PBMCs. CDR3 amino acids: CSAKSHNEQFF. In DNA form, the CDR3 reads TGCAGTGCTAAGAGCCACAATGAGCAGTTCTTC.